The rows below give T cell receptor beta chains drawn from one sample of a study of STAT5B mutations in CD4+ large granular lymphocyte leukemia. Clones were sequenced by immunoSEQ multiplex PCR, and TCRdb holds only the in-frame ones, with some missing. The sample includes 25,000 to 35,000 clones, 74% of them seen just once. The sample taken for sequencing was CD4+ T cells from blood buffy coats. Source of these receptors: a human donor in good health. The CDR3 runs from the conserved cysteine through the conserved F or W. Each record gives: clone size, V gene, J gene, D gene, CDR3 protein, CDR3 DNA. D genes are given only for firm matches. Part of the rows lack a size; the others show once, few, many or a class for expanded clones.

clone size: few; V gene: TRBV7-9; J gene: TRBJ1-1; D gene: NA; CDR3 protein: CASSLAIRPGTEAFF; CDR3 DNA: TGTGCCAGCAGCTTAGCCATCCGACCGGGCACTGAAGCTTTCTTT
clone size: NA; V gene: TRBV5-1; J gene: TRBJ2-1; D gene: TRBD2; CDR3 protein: CASSLGLAGADSSYNEQFF; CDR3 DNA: TGCGCCAGCAGCTTAGGACTAGCGGGGGCCGACAGCTCCTACAATGAGCAGTTCTTC
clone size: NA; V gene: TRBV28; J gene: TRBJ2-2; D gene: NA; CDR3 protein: CASGPGELFF; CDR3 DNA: TGTGCCAGCGGGCCGGGGGAGCTGTTTTTT
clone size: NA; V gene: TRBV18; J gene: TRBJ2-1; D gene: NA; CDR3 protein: CASSPRFASSYNEQFF; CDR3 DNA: TGTGCCAGCTCACCACGTTTTGCCTCATCCTACAATGAGCAGTTCTTC
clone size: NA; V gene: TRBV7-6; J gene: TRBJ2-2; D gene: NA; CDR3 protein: CASSSLANTGELFF; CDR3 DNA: TGTGCCAGCAGCTCGCTGGCGAACACCGGGGAGCTGTTTTTT
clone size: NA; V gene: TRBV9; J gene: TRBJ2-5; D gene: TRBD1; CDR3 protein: CASSSSGQGGSETQYF; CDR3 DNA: TGTGCCAGCAGCTCGAGCGGACAGGGGGGATCAGAGACCCAGTACTTC
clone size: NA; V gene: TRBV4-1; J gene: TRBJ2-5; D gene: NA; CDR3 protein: CASSQDTDWGQTQYF; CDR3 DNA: TGCGCCAGCAGCCAAGATACCGATTGGGGACAGACCCAGTACTTC
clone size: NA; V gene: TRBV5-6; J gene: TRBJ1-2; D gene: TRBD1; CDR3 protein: CASSLTGAGRYGYTF; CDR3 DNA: TGTGCCAGCAGCTTGACAGGGGCAGGTCGCTATGGCTACACCTTC
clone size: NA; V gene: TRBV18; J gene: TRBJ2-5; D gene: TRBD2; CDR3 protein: CASSPSGTSDETQYF; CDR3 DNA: TGTGCCAGCTCACCATCCGGGACTAGCGACGAGACCCAGTACTTC
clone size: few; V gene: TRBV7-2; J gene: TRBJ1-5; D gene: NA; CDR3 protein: CASSLAGPREPQHF; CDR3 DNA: TGTGCCAGCAGCTTAGCCGGGCCCCGGGAGCCCCAGCATTTT
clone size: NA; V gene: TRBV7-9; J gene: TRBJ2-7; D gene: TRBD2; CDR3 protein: CASSPRVASGSGYEQYF; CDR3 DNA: TGTGCCAGCAGCCCCCGGGTGGCTAGCGGGAGTGGGTACGAGCAGTACTTC
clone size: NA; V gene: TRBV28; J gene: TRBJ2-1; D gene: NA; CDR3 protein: CASSGTQGTRSYNEQFF; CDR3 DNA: TGTGCCAGCAGTGGGACCCAGGGCACCCGCTCCTACAATGAGCAGTTCTTC
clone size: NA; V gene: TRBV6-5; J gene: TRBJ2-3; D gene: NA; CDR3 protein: CASSYSRRAQDTQYF; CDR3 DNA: TGTGCCAGCAGTTACTCGCGGCGGGCCCAAGATACGCAGTATTTT
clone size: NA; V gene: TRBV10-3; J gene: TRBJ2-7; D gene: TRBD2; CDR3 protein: CAISEKTGLADPTYEQYF; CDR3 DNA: TGTGCCATCAGTGAGAAAACAGGACTAGCGGACCCCACCTACGAGCAGTACTTC
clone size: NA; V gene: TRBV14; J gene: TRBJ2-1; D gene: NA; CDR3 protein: CASSQDWAATPKYNEQFF; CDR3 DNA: TGTGCCAGCAGCCAAGATTGGGCGGCTACCCCAAAATACAATGAGCAGTTCTTC
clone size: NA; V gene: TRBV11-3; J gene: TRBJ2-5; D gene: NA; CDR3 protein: CASSAVELRVETQYF; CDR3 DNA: TGTGCCAGCAGCGCCGTAGAATTACGCGTAGAGACCCAGTACTTC
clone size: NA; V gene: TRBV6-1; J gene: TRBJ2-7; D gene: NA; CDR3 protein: CASSGVTYEQYF; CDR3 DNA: TGTGCCAGCAGCGGGGTTACCTACGAGCAGTACTTC
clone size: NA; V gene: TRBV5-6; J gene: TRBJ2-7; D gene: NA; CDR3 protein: CASSLGRTSYEQYF; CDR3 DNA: TGTGCCAGCAGCTTGGGGCGGACCTCCTACGAGCAGTACTTC
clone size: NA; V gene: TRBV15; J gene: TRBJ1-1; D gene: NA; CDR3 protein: CATSPQGERNTEAFF; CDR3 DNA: TGTGCCACCAGTCCCCAAGGGGAGAGGAACACTGAAGCTTTCTTT
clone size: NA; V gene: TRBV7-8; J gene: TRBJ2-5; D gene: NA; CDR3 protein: CASSLGRETQYF; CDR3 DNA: TGTGCCAGCAGCTTAGGGAGGGAGACCCAGTACTTC
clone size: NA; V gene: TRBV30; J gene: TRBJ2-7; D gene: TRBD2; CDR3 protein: CAWSVGEREQCF; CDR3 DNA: TGTGCCTGGAGTGTCGGGGAGCGGGAGCAGTGCTTC
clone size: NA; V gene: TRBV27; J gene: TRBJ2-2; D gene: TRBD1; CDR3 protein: CASSSRPGTGNTGELFF; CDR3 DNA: TGTGCCAGCAGCTCCCGGCCCGGGACAGGGAACACCGGGGAGCTGTTTTTT
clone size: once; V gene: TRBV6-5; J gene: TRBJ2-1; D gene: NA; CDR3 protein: CASSASSRSYNEQFF; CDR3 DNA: TGTGCCAGCAGCGCAAGTTCCCGCTCCTACAATGAGCAGTTCTTC
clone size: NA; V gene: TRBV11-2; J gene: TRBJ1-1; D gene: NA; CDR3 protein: CASSLSGSGIGEAFF; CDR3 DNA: TGTGCCAGCAGCCTTAGTGGTTCAGGGATCGGGGAAGCTTTCTTT
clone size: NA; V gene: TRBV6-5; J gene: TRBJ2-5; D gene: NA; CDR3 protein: CASSYRRSQETQYF; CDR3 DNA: TGTGCCAGCAGTTACAGAAGGAGTCAAGAGACCCAGTACTTC
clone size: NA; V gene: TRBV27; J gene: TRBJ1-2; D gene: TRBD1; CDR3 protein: CASSERQGATNYGYTF; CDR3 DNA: TGTGCCAGCAGTGAAAGACAGGGGGCAACTAACTATGGCTACACCTTC
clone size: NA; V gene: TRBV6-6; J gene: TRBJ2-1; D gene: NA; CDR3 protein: CASSYPPSGEEQFF; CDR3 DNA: TGTGCCAGCAGTTACCCACCTTCGGGAGAAGAGCAGTTCTTC
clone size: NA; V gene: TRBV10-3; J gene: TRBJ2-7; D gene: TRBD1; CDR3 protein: CAIKSTGTGTYEQYF; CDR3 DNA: TGTGCCATCAAGTCAACCGGGACAGGGACCTACGAGCAGTACTTC